This T cell receptor beta chain was found in a study of Tregs in tolerant kidney transplant recipients. TCRdb's copy holds only in-frame clones and misses some; the assay was immunoSEQ multiplex PCR. The sample holds around 64,000 clones, around 87% seen once. With regard to this clone: Its antigen is unknown.

CDR1 SGHTA and CDR2 FQGTGA come from the germline V gene. The CDR3 covers 15 residues. Between the trimmed V and J ends, which lost 1 base and 2 bases, there was a span of 11 bases. Broader study findings: Tolerant patients' donor-specific Tregs expanded beyond overall Tregs, suggesting antigen-driven growth. Biological reproducibility was not directly addressed, but technical replication error appeared minimal. Findings come from small patient numbers and require larger validation.

Mixed chimerism was transient after nonmyeloablative marrow transplants from related graft donors. The chain couples TRBV7-3 to TRBJ1-1; D is uncertain. This TCR came from a human patient who received a combined kidney and bone marrow transplant. Some T cells may trace back to the graft donor. Sequences were derived from CD4+ T cells from blood (PBMCs), sampled 6 months after the transplant. The CDR3 DNA is TGTGCCAGCAGCTTAATGGGAGGGTCCAACACTGAAGCTTTCTTT. Translating it yields CASSLMGGSNTEAFF.